Sequencing of this T cell receptor beta chain was carried out in a study of T cell responses to AZD1222 COVID-19 vaccine. CDR1 and CDR2 (germline): SGHRS, YFSETQ. Trimming removed 0 bases from V and 4 bases from J, with 15 bases in between. This CDR3 spans 16 amino acids. Repertoires were generated with immunoSEQ multiplex PCR, while TCRdb's copy carries only in-frame clones and drops some. The sample includes approximately 120,000 clones, around 91% of them seen just once. Turning to this clone: As yet, its antigen is unknown.

Findings of the study overall: AZD1222 recipients seropositive at baseline numbered only five to seven. Without day 14 samples, only post-peak T cell repertoires were studied. Spike-wide vaccine-associated CD4 TCRs dominated at 160-218 and 743-854. The sample set comprised mostly white British donors with more females, and clonal diversity was possibly underestimated.

The V gene is TRBV5-1, the J gene TRBJ2-3; D not certain. This receptor was identified in an adult in good health. Here the sequenced sample was peripheral blood, taken on day 0 of MenACWY control vaccination. The CDR3 DNA reads as TGCGCCAGCAGCTTGGGAGGAGTCGGCGTGCCAGATACGCAGTATTTT. Its protein product is CASSLGGVGVPDTQYF.